Listed here is a single TCR beta chain. Through Arm-PCR of CDR3 regions and iRepertoire HTBI primers, TCR beta libraries were built. TCRdb re-called the multiplex PCR reads with MiXCR, one entry per CDR3 protein. This table holds approximately 390,000 distinct CDR3 sequences, around 15% found once. This specimen belongs to a study of regulatory T cells in long-lasting Graves disease. Stated time point: newly diagnosed GD, antithyroid drugs for less than 3 months. Scientists built the TCR library using RNA that was extracted from PBMCs. This CDR3 spans 15 amino acids. Trimming cost V 5 bases and J 6 bases; bases outside gene matches: 10. Germline CDR1 is MNHNS and CDR2 is SASEGT. The same sample was also used in a study of T cells in Graves' hyperthyroidism and ophthalmopathy.

The chain uses TRBV6-1 and TRBJ1-5; 7 bases match TRBD1. The sample in question was peripheral blood mononuclear cells (PBMCs), obtained at new diagnosis, from a patient treated with antithyroid drugs. This TCR came from a woman under 30 with Graves disease. CDR3 in amino acids: CASSPRTGPRQPQHF. The CDR3 nucleotides read TGTGCCAGCAGTCCCCGGACAGGCCCCCGTCAGCCCCAGCATTTT.